The 10 T cell receptor beta chains in this list originate from one sample, sequenced in a study of CD8 T cells in ankylosing spondylitis. TCRdb analysed the 5' RACE reads with MiXCR anew, one entry per CDR3 protein. The sample consists of about 250,000 distinct CDR3 sequences, about 20% of them appearing once. Material for sequencing was blood, either unsorted or a sorted T cell fraction (not recorded which). These receptors came from a male donor with ankylosing spondylitis or in good health (not recorded which).

This clonotype was recorded a few times. V gene TRBV6-1 combines with J gene TRBJ1-5, with D tentatively TRBD1 (6 bases). Per germline, CDR1 MNHNS and CDR2 SASEGT. The CDR3 has 13 residues. V was cut by 5 bases and J by 5 bases, with 10 bases left in between. CDR3 region: CASSRTADQPQHF. The CDR3 nucleotides are TGTGCCAGCAGTAGGACAGCTGATCAGCCCCAGCATTTT.

Ten or more counts support this clonotype. The gene calls are TRBV13 and TRBJ2-7, with D possibly TRBD1 on 6 matching bases. The V end lost 3 bases, the J end lost 2 bases, and 11 bases lay between the germline ends. CDR3 length equals 14 residues. Germline-derived CDR1 and CDR2 are PRHDT and FYEKMQ (reference sequence). This CDR3 reads CASSLRQAAYEQYF. The DNA for the CDR3 is TGTGCCAGCAGCTTGAGACAGGCCGCCTACGAGCAGTACTTC.

The rearrangement joins TRBV5-1 to TRBJ2-1; a possible D gene is TRBD2 (5 bases). V lost 0 bases and J lost 8, with 15 bases in between. Germline V gene lookup returns CDR1 SGHRS and CDR2 YFSETQ. CDR3 length equals 15 residues. As DNA, the CDR3 is TGCGCCAGCAGCTTGGCGGGTCGGGGTGGCGATGAGCAGTTCTTC. Translation gives CASSLAGRGGDEQFF.

This clonotype was seen many times. V gene TRBV4-2 combines with J gene TRBJ2-7; D is unclear. The CDR3 extends over 12 amino acids. The V end was cut by 0 bases, the J end by 6 bases, with 6 bases between. In germline, CDR1 is LGHNA, CDR2 YNFKEQ. CDR3 sequence: CASSQDTIEQYF. DNA of the CDR3: TGTGCCAGCAGCCAAGATACGATCGAGCAGTACTTC.

This clonotype was seen only a few times. DNA of the CDR3: TGTGCCAGCAGTTTACTTGGGGACTACGAGCAGTACTTC. Amino acids: CASSLLGDYEQYF. The rearrangement joins TRBV12-3 or TRBV12-4 to TRBJ2-7; D call uncertain. V was pared by 2 bases and J by 3 bases, with 8 bases between. This CDR3 has 13 residues.

The V call is TRBV7-8, the J call TRBJ2-4; 8 positions agree with TRBD1. Germline loops: CDR1 SGHVS, CDR2 FQNEAQ. This CDR3 has 17 amino acids. V was clipped by 5 bases and J by 0 bases; unmatched bases: 9. The CDR3 region is CASSPWTGPLAKNIQYF. In DNA, the CDR3 is TGTGCCAGCAGCCCTTGGACAGGGCCGCTAGCCAAAAACATTCAGTACTTC.

This clonotype was recorded at least ten times. The rearrangement joins TRBV29-1 to TRBJ1-1, with a possible D match to TRBD1 (5 bases). V was clipped by 4 bases and J by 1 base, with 13 bases between them. The CDR3 totals 14 residues. The germline CDR1 and CDR2 sequences are SQVTM and ANQGSEA. The CDR3 region is CSVVGADQNTEAFF. Written as DNA, the CDR3 is TGCAGCGTTGTAGGGGCAGACCAGAACACTGAAGCTTTCTTT.

This clonotype has a count of ten or more. The gene calls are TRBV12-3 or TRBV12-4 and TRBJ1-1, with TRBD1 identical over 7 bases. The CDR3 spans 11 residues. With V trimmed by 3 bases and J by 11 bases, 3 bases remained unmatched. The CDR3 spells CASSFDRAAFF. The CDR3 DNA sequence: TGTGCCAGCAGTTTTGACAGGGCGGCTTTCTTT.

The chain uses TRBV27 and TRBJ2-1; TRBD2 matches 10 bases. The CDR3 is 20 amino acids. Germline lookup yields CDR1 MNHEY and CDR2 SMNVEV (reference sequence). The V and J ends lost 5 bases and 0 bases, in that order; junction bases with no gene match: 16. CDR3 sequence: CASSPTGLAGEASSYNEQFF. DNA for the CDR3: TGTGCCAGCAGTCCTACTGGGCTAGCGGGAGAGGCGAGCTCCTACAATGAGCAGTTCTTC.

This clonotype has only a few counts. This rearrangement joins TRBV20-1 to TRBJ2-2; D possibly uses TRBD1 or TRBD2 (6 bases each). Trimming removed 0 bases from V and 4 bases from J, with 15 bases in between. CDR1 is DFQATT, CDR2 SNEGSKA, per germline (reference sequence). CDR3 length: 16 residues. CDR3 sequence (DNA): TGCAGTGCTAGAGATCCTGGGGGGCGCCCCACCGGGGAGCTGTTTTTT. This translates into CSARDPGGRPTGELFF.